This TCR beta chain was identified during a study of blood T cell repertoires in COVID-19. V was pared by 6 bases and J by 7 bases, with 8 bases of the junction left unmatched. Germline V gene data show CDR1 as LNHDA and CDR2 as SQIVND (reference sequence). This CDR3 comprises 15 residues. Participants' own reports of clinical history determined their cohort assignment. Sequencing was performed with immunoSEQ multiplex PCR; in TCRdb, only in-frame clones are kept and a portion is missing. The top ten clones hold approximately 6% of a sample with approximately 280,000 clones, around 85% of them seen once.

The source of this sequence is a woman between 40 and 50 years old who had recovered from COVID-19. Sequencing was done on a sample of PBMCs or T cells enriched from blood (not recorded which). The gene calls are TRBV19 and TRBJ2-1, with TRBD2 matching over 11 bases. The CDR3 DNA sequence: TGTGCCAGTAGGAATCCGGGACTAGCGGAAAATGAGCAGTTCTTC. Translated, it gives CASRNPGLAENEQFF.